This entry features one TCR beta chain sequence. These data come from a study of T cell changes during pregnancy in multiple sclerosis. The repertoire was sequenced with immunoSEQ multiplex PCR; TCRdb's copy has only in-frame clones and lacks some. The data hold approximately 41,000 clones, with roughly 93% observed a single time. V lost 0 bases, J lost 2 bases, and 3 bases stayed unmatched. This CDR3 has 16 residues. Germline CDR1 and CDR2: MGHRA and YSYEKL. The sequenced sample was CD8+ T cells from peripheral blood mononuclear cells, obtained in the third trimester of pregnancy. The origin of this receptor is a female donor with multiple sclerosis, enrolled in a pregnancy study. V is TRBV4-1 and J is TRBJ2-5; 10 bases map to TRBD2. The CDR3: CASSQDRAGGQETQYF. CDR3 DNA sequence: TGCGCCAGCAGCCAAGATCGAGCGGGAGGGCAAGAGACCCAGTACTTC.